The source of this TCR beta chain is a study of neurological immune-mediated disorders. 5'RACE with 10-nucleotide random UMIs produced the cDNA. TCRdb reprocessed the 5' RACE reads via MiXCR and lists one record per CDR3 protein. The data hold roughly 88,000 distinct CDR3 sequences, with roughly 3.5% observed a single time. This clonotype has a count of ten or more. This CDR3 comprises 14 residues. Between the trimmed V and J ends, which lost 1 base and 8 bases, there was a span of 11 bases. Per the germline V gene, CDR1 is LGHDT and CDR2 is YNNKEL (reference sequence). The sequenced sample consisted of PBMCs. The TCR originated in a woman in her fifties or sixties with multiple sclerosis. This rearrangement joins TRBV3-1 to TRBJ1-4; possible D gene TRBD1, 5 bases. CDR3 loop: CASSQAGRGEKLFF. CDR3 sequence (DNA): TGTGCCAGCAGCCAAGCAGGGCGAGGCGAAAAACTGTTTTTT.